These T cell receptor beta chains were read from a single sample in a study of T cells expressing NK-cell markers. TCRdb re-called the 5' RACE reads and shows each CDR3 protein once, DNA omitted. The sample spans over 200,000 distinct CDR3 sequences; the ten largest clones claim around 0.42%. Sequencing was carried out using blood T cells: a sorted CD56 or NKG2C T cell subset, CD4+ or CD8+ T cells, or bulk PBMC T cells (not recorded which). These receptors originate from a man younger than 30 in good health. The CDR3 runs from the conserved cysteine through the conserved F or W.

J: TRBJ2-1
V: TRBV19
CDR3: CASSIPDRGTNEQFF

J: TRBJ2-6
V: TRBV5-8
CDR3: CASSLSSLFGANVLTF

J: TRBJ2-1
V: TRBV6-5
CDR3: CASSYSPTGDFNEQFF

J: TRBJ2-7
V: TRBV5-1
CDR3: CASSSDSLYEQYF

J: TRBJ1-1
V: TRBV15
CDR3: CATSGQNTEAFF

J: TRBJ2-5
V: TRBV12-3/TRBV12-4
CDR3: CASRRDRISQETQYF

J: TRBJ2-1
V: TRBV6-1
CDR3: CASSGMVLISYNEQFF

J: TRBJ2-2
V: TRBV6-2/TRBV6-3
CDR3: CASKLAGGAAGELFF

J: TRBJ2-2
V: TRBV12-3/TRBV12-4
CDR3: CASSFSTSGRHTGELFF

J: TRBJ1-1
V: TRBV7-6
CDR3: CASSWTGNTEAFF

J: TRBJ1-5
V: TRBV2
CDR3: CASSDLGGRQPQHF

J: TRBJ2-5
V: TRBV5-6
CDR3: CASSARDWRGKTQYF

J: TRBJ2-1
V: TRBV4-3
CDR3: CASSQENRGPSYNEQFF

J: TRBJ2-1
V: TRBV20-1
CDR3: CSAEGLAKYNEQFF

J: TRBJ2-7
V: TRBV3-1
CDR3: CASSQDSTSYEQYF

J: TRBJ1-3
V: TRBV7-9
CDR3: CASSLYGDSSGNTIYF

J: TRBJ2-7
V: TRBV20-1
CDR3: CSAETGDVITYEQYF

J: TRBJ2-3
V: TRBV5-6
CDR3: CASSLRPIADTQYF

J: TRBJ2-1
V: TRBV9
CDR3: CASSVRGLAGAPDNEQFF

J: TRBJ1-5
V: TRBV28
CDR3: CASSPPDRVRPQHF

J: TRBJ2-1
V: TRBV15
CDR3: CATSIINTLYNEQFF

J: TRBJ2-3
V: TRBV5-1
CDR3: CASSGGGKSTDTQYF

J: TRBJ1-1
V: TRBV12-3/TRBV12-4
CDR3: CASIDWAPNTEAFF

J: TRBJ2-5
V: TRBV7-2
CDR3: CASSLDDRDQETQYF

J: TRBJ2-1
V: TRBV15
CDR3: CATSRVEGQGQFF

J: TRBJ2-4
V: TRBV5-6
CDR3: CASSLAPMAKNIQYF

J: TRBJ2-7
V: TRBV6-1
CDR3: CASSGLAGWHEQYF

J: TRBJ1-6
V: TRBV20-1
CDR3: CSAPSSYNSPLHF

J: TRBJ2-5
V: TRBV20-1
CDR3: CSAGGQYQETQYF

J: TRBJ2-7
V: TRBV7-2
CDR3: CASSLRTGDSYEQYF